Only a few counts were recorded for the clone carrying this T cell receptor (beta chain). The antigen remains unidentified. Researchers reported sorting CD4+ naive, central memory, regulatory and stem cell-like memory cells via CD45RO/CCR7/CD25/CD127/CD95/CD27. Germline CDR1 MNHEY, CDR2 SVGAGI. The CDR3 covers 13 residues. The ends were cut back, 5 bases at V and 2 bases at J, with 9 bases in the middle. The source of the sample is a study of beta chain features in type 1 diabetes. TCRB transcripts that were expressed got sequenced, as all of the isolated RNA had been reverse transcribed. This table comes from immunoSEQ multiplex PCR, and its TCRdb copy is limited to in-frame clones, with some not included. The table includes about 340,000 clones, less than 10% detected once. Findings and caveats of the study: Junctions at VDJ sites from type 1 diabetes patients had fewer insertions and more deletions.

Material: central memory CD4+ T cells from blood. The rearrangement links TRBV6-5 to TRBJ1-2; the D gene is possibly TRBD1 (5 bases). This receptor was taken from a woman aged 18-29 years in good health. The CDR3 sequence is CASSQGPNYGYTF. CDR3 nucleotides: TGTGCCAGCAGTCAGGGACCCAACTATGGCTACACCTTC.